This T cell receptor beta chain was profiled in a study of shared clonotypes between healthy human individuals. Across the whole study: CD4 naive cells filled three plates per donor, CD4 memory three, CD8 naive two and CD8 memory one.

Only in-frame clones appear in the TCRdb table, and some are missing; sequencing was by immunoSEQ multiplex PCR. The table has around 2.5 million clones, 93% seen once. V was clipped by 0 bases and J by 4 bases, with 10 bases between them. Germline values: CDR1 SGHRS, CDR2 YFSETQ. The CDR3 has 14 amino acids. In the case of this clone: Its antigen remains unidentified.

Free of recent acute infections or vaccinations, the donors were healthy HIV-negative adults. General study results and limits: It was the few donors that limited the genetic and exposure-history diversity represented. Tissue TCR repertoires likely differ from these blood-only repertoires.

The sequenced sample consisted of naive CD4+ T cells from PBMCs. As for subset: CD45RA+ positively selected. The TCR was taken from a man in his late teens or twenties in good health. Some clones in this sample may be carry-over from other donors' samples. The chain carries TRBV5-1 and TRBJ2-5; no reliable D call. The DNA of the CDR3 is TGCGCCAGCAGCTTGGAGGTAGGGTCAGAGACCCAGTACTTC. This codes for CASSLEVGSETQYF.